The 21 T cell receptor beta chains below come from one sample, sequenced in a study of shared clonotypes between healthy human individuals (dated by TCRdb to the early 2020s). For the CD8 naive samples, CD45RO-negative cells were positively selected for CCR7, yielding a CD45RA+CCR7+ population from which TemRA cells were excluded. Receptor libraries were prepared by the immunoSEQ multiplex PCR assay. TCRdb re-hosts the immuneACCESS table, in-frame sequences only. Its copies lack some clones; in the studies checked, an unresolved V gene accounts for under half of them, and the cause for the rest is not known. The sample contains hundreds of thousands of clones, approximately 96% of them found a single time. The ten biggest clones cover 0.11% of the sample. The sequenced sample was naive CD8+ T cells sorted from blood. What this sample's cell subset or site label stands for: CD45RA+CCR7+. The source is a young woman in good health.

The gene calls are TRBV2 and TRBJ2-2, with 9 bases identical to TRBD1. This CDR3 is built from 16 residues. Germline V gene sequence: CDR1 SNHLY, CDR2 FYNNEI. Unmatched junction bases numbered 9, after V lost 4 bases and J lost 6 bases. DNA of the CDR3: TGTGCCAGCAGTGTCACAGGGGGCGCGTTCTCCGGGGAGCTGTTTTTT. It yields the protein CASSVTGGAFSGELFF.

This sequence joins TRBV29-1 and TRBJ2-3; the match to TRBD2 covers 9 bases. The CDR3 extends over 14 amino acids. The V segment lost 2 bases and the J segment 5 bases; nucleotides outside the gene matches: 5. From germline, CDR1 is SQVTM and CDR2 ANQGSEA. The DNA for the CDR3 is TGCAGCGTTGAAACTAGCGGGTGGGGAGATACGCAGTATTTT. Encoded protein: CSVETSGWGDTQYF.

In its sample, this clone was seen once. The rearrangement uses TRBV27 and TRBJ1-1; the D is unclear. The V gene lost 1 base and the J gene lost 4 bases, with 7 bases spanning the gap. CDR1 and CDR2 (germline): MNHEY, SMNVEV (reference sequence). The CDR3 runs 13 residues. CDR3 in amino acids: CASSLLGSTEAFF. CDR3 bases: TGTGCCAGCAGTTTATTGGGGAGCACTGAAGCTTTCTTT.

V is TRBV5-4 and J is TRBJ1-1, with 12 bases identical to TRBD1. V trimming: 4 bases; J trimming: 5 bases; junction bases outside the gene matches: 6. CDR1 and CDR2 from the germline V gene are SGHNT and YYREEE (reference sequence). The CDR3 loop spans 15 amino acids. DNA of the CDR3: TGTGCCAGCAGCACGGGACAGGGGGCATGGACTGAAGCTTTCTTT. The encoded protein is CASSTGQGAWTEAFF.

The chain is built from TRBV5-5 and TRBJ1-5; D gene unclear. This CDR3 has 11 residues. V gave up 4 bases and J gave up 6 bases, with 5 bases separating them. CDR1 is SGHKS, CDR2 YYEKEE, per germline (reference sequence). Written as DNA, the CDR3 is TGTGCCAGCAGCGTAACTCAGCCCCAGCATTTT. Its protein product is CASSVTQPQHF.

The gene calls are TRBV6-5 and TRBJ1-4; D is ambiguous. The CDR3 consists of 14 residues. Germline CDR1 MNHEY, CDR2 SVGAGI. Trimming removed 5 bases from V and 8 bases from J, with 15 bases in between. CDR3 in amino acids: CASSQFYNEEKLFF. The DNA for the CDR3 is TGTGCCAGCAGTCAATTCTACAACGAGGAAAAACTGTTTTTT.

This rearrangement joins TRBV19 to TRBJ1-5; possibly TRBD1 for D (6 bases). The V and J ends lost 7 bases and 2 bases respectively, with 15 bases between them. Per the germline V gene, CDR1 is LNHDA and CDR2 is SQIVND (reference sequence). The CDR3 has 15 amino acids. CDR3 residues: CASKRGTFGNQPQHF. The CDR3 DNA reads TGTGCCAGTAAGAGGGGGACTTTTGGCAATCAGCCCCAGCATTTT. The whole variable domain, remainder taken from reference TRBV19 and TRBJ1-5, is DGGITQSPKYLFRKEGQNVTLSCEQNLNHDAMYWYRQDPGQGLRLIYYSQIVNDFQKGDIAEGYSVSREKKESFPLTVTSAQKNPTAFYLCASKRGTFGNQPQHFGDGTRLSIL.

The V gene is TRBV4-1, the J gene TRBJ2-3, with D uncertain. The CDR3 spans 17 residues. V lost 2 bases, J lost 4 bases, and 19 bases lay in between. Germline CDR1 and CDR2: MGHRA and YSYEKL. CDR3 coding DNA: TGCGCCAGCAGCCAACTCACACCAGACGTTGTTCCAGATACGCAGTATTTT. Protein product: CASSQLTPDVVPDTQYF.

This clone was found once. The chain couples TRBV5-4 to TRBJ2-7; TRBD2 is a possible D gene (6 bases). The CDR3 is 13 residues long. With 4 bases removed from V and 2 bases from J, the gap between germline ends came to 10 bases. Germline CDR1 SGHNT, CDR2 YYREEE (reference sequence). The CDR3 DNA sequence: TGTGCCAGCAGCACGGGACTGGCCTACGAGCAGTACTTC. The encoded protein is CASSTGLAYEQYF.

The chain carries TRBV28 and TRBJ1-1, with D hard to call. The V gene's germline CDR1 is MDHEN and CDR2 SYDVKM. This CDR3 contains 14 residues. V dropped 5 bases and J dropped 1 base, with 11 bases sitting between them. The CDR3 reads CASSLFQANTEAFF. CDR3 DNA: TGTGCCAGCAGTCTATTCCAGGCGAACACTGAAGCTTTCTTT.

CDR3 coding DNA: TGTGCCAGCAGTGAAGGGCTAGCGGGGAACAATGAGCAGTTCTTC. Translation: CASSEGLAGNNEQFF. The gene calls are TRBV2 and TRBJ2-1; 9 bases fit TRBD2. The V gene end was trimmed by 1 base and the J gene end by 5 bases; junction bases not matched to a gene: 3. The CDR3 runs 15 residues. Germline loops: CDR1 SNHLY, CDR2 FYNNEI.

The CDR3 is CASQRERNEQFF. In DNA form, the CDR3 reads TGTGCCAGCCAGCGGGAGAGAAATGAGCAGTTCTTC. The rearrangement joins TRBV13 to TRBJ2-1; 8 nucleotides align to TRBD2. This CDR3 comprises 12 residues. CDR1 and CDR2 from the germline V gene are PRHDT and FYEKMQ (reference sequence). The V and J ends lost 8 bases and 7 bases, in that order; junction bases with no gene match: 4.

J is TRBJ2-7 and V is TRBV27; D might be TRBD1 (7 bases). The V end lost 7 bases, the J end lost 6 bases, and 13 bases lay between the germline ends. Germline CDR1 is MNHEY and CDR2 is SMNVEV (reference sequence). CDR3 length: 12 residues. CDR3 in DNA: TGTGCCAGCACCTCGCAGGGGGGCGAGCAGTACTTC. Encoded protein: CASTSQGGEQYF.

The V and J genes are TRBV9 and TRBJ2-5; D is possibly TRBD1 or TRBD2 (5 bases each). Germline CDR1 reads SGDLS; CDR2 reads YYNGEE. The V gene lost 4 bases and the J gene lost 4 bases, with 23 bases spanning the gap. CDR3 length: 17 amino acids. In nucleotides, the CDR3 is TGTGCCAGCAGCTTCCCAACCGGGACGGGTGGGGGAGAGACCCAGTACTTC. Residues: CASSFPTGTGGGETQYF. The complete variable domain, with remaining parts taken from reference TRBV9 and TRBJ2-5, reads DSGVTQTPKHLITATGQRVTLRCSPRSGDLSVYWYQQSLDQGLQFLIQYYNGEERAKGNILERFSAQQFPDLHSELNLSSLELGDSALYFCASSFPTGTGGGETQYFGPGTRLLVL.

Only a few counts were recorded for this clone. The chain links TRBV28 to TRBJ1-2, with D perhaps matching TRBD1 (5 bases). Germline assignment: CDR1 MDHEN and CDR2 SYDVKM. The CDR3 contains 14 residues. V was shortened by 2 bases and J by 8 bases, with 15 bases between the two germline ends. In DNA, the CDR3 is TGTGCCAGCAGTTTAACGGCAGGGAGCAAGGGCTACACCTTC. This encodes CASSLTAGSKGYTF.

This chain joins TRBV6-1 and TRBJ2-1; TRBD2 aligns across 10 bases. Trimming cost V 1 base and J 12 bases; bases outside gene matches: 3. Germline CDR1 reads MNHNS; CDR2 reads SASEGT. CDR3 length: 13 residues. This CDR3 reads CASSEDSGRTQFF. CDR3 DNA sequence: TGTGCCAGCAGTGAAGATAGCGGGAGGACGCAGTTCTTC.

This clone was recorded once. CDR3 amino acids: CASSLYGGEQYF. The CDR3 DNA reads TGTGCCAGCAGTTTATACGGAGGCGAGCAGTACTTC. This rearrangement joins TRBV27 to TRBJ2-7, with D possibly TRBD2 on 5 matching bases. The germline CDR1 and CDR2 sequences are MNHEY and SMNVEV (reference sequence). The CDR3 runs 12 residues. Trimming stripped 1 base from V and 6 bases from J, with 7 bases between.

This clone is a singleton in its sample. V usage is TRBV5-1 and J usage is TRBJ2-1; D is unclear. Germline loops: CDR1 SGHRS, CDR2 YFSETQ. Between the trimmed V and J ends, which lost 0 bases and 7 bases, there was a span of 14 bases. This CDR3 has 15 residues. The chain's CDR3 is CASSLEDRMVNEQFF. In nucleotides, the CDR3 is TGCGCCAGCAGCTTGGAGGACCGCATGGTTAATGAGCAGTTCTTC.

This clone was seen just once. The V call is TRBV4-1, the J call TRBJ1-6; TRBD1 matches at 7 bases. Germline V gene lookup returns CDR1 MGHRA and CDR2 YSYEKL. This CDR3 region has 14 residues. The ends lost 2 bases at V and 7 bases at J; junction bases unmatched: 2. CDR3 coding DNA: TGCGCCAGCAGCCAAACAGGGGTAAATTCACCCCTCCACTTT. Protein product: CASSQTGVNSPLHF.

CDR3 sequence reads: CASRLLANTGELFF. The CDR3 bases are TGTGCCAGCAGACTACTAGCGAACACCGGGGAGCTGTTTTTT. V gene TRBV14 combines with J gene TRBJ2-2; possible D gene TRBD2, 5 bases. Germline lookup yields CDR1 SGHDN and CDR2 FVKESK. This CDR3 spans 14 amino acids. The germline V and J ends were trimmed by 6 bases and 0 bases, with 8 bases remaining between them.

CDR3 nucleotides: TGTGCCAGCAGTGACGGGGGGCCGGGAAACACCATATATTTT. Amino acids: CASSDGGPGNTIYF. The genes are TRBV2 and TRBJ1-3; TRBD1 might be the D (6 bases). The CDR3 has 14 residues. Trimming pared 3 bases from V and 4 bases from J, leaving 10 bases between. CDR1 and CDR2 (germline): SNHLY, FYNNEI.